This T cell receptor beta chain originates from a study of blood T cell repertoires in COVID-19. Assay used: immunoSEQ multiplex PCR; TCRdb lists only in-frame clones, some missing. Seen here are roughly 100,000 clones, 65% to 75% observed once, and the top ten hold approximately 6.2%. This clone is medium-sized (0.01 to 0.1%). Specimen: peripheral blood. The receptor was derived from an elderly man with acute or convalescent COVID-19.

Here the CDR3 reads CASSVSGAIISYEQYF. As DNA, the CDR3 is TGTGCCAGTAGTGTTAGCGGGGCTATCATCTCCTACGAGCAGTACTTC. The V gene is TRBV19, the J gene TRBJ2-7, with TRBD2 identical over 8 bases. The germline V gene encodes CDR1 LNHDA and CDR2 SQIVND (reference sequence). The V gene end was trimmed by 5 bases and the J gene end by 0 bases; junction bases not matched to a gene: 9. The CDR3 contains 16 residues.